The rows below give T cell receptor beta chains drawn from one sample of a study of blood T cells in healthy people across ages. TCRdb reprocessed the 5' RACE reads with MiXCR, giving one entry per CDR3 protein. Among fewer than 900,000 distinct CDR3 sequences, over 45% were seen once, and the ten largest hold around a third. The sequenced material came from blood. The receptors derive from a woman aged 55-70 years in good health. Both conserved end residues are part of each CDR3. Each record gives: V gene, J gene, clone size, D gene, CDR3 DNA, CDR3 protein. A D gene is named only where the DNA matches it firmly. Not every row has a clone size; where given, it reads once, few, many or a size class.

TRBV12-3/TRBV12-4	TRBJ2-5	few	TRBD2	TGTGCCAGCAGTTGGACTAGCGGAGAAGTAGAGACCCAGTACTTC	CASSWTSGEVETQYF
TRBV10-3	TRBJ2-6	few	NA	TGTGCCATCAGTGGGGGGCAGGGTTCCTCTGGGGCCAACGTCCTGACTTTC	CAISGGQGSSGANVLTF
TRBV5-1	TRBJ2-3	NA	NA	TGCGCCAGCAGCGCCGGGACTAGCACAGATACGCAGTATTTT	CASSAGTSTDTQYF
TRBV5-1	TRBJ2-2	NA	NA	TGCGCCAGCAAGCAGCGGGCGAACACCGGGGAGCTGTTTTTT	CASKQRANTGELFF
TRBV12-3/TRBV12-4	TRBJ2-2	NA	NA	TGTGCCAGCATTTTCGGTCCTTCCGCGAACACCGGGGAGCTGTTTTTT	CASIFGPSANTGELFF
TRBV29-1	TRBJ2-7	few	NA	TGCAGCGTCGCCAAATCCCCCCCCGGACACTCCTACGAGCAGTACTTC	CSVAKSPPGHSYEQYF
TRBV20-1	TRBJ2-5	NA	NA	TGCAGTGCTAACCCAGTGGGACCCGCCCACGATGAGCAGTACTTC	CSANPVGPAHDEQYF
TRBV10-3	TRBJ2-5	NA	TRBD2	TGTACCATCAGTGAGTCGAGACTAGCCCAAGAGACCCAGTACTTC	CTISESRLAQETQYF
TRBV10-3	TRBJ2-7	few	NA	TGTGCCATCACCGCTACAGGGTCCTCCTACGAGCAGTACTTC	CAITATGSSYEQYF
TRBV6-1	TRBJ1-1	NA	NA	TGTGCCAGCCGAATCAGGAACACTGAAGCTTTCTTT	CASRIRNTEAFF
TRBV6-6	TRBJ2-7	NA	NA	TGTGCCAGCAGTTACCCGGAATCCTACGAGCAGTACTTC	CASSYPESYEQYF
TRBV28	TRBJ2-3	NA	TRBD2	TGTGCCAGCAGGATCAGCGGGATGAGCACAGATACGCTGTATTTT	CASRISGMSTDTLYF
TRBV5-1	TRBJ2-3	few	TRBD2	TGCGCCAGCAGCTTCCCTAGCGGGAGCGCAGATACGCAGTATTTT	CASSFPSGSADTQYF
TRBV2	TRBJ2-7	few	NA	TGTGCCAGCAGTATTCAGGGAAGCTCCTACGAGCAGTACTTC	CASSIQGSSYEQYF
TRBV15	TRBJ2-3	NA	NA	TGTGCCACCAGCAGAGGCGGGGACGGATACACAGATACGCAGTATTTT	CATSRGGDGYTDTQYF